What follows describes a single T cell receptor beta chain. This specimen belongs to a study of blood T cells in healthy people across ages. This CDR3 region has 15 residues. Trimming left V 1 base short and J 2 bases short, with 15 bases between. CDR1 and CDR2 (germline): DFQATT, SNEGSKA (reference sequence). It was with a sample-barcoded 5' primer and a J-beta primer mix that a second PCR of about 6 to 12 cycles was run. Using its own MiXCR run on the 5' RACE reads, TCRdb lists one record per CDR3 protein. The data contain about 810,000 distinct CDR3 sequences, under 40% of them singletons. This chain uses TRBV20-1 with TRBJ2-7, with D uncertain. This clonotype was obtained from a man in his late teens or twenties in good health. Material for sequencing was blood. CDR3 region: CSARGPWTETYEQYF. In nucleotides, the CDR3 is TGCAGTGCTAGAGGGCCTTGGACGGAGACCTACGAGCAGTACTTC.